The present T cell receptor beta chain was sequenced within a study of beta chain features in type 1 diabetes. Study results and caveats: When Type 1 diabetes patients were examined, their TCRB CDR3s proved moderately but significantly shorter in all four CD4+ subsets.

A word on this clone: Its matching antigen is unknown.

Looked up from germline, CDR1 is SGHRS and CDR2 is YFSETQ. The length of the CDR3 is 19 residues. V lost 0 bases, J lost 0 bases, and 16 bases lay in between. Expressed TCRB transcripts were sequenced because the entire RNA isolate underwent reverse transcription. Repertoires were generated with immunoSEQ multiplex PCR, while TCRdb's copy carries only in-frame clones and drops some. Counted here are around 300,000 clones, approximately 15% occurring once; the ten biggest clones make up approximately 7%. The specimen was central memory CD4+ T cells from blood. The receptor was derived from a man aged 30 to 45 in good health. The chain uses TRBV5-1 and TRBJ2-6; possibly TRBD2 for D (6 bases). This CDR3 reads CASSLGTGQRVSGANVLTF. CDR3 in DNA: TGCGCCAGCAGCTTGGGGACCGGCCAGCGGGTCTCTGGGGCCAACGTCCTGACTTTC.